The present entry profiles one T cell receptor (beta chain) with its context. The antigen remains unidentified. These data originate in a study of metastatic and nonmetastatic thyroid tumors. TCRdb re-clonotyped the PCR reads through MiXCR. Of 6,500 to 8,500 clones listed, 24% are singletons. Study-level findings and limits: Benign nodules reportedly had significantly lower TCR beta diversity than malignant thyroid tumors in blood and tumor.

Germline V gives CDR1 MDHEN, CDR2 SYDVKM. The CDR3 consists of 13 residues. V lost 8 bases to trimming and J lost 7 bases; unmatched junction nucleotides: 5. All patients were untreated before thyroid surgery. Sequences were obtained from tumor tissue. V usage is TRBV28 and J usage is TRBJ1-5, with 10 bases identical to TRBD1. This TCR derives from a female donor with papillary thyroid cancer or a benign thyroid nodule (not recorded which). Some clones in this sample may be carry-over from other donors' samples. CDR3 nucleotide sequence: TGTGCCAGCGGGACAGGGGAATTCCAGCCCCAGCATTTT. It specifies CASGTGEFQPQHF.